The clone carrying this T cell receptor beta chain was seen a handful of times. Method: immunoSEQ multiplex PCR; TCRdb's copy keeps in-frame clones and lacks some. The sample includes 200,000 or so clones, approximately 85% of them seen just once. This record comes from a study of blood T cell repertoires in COVID-19. In the study overall: Sources were T cells, B-cell-depleted T cells, or PBMCs; the material itself was cDNA or gDNA.

Germline V gene sequence: CDR1 MNHNS, CDR2 SASEGT. V lost 1 base to trimming and J lost 4 bases, with 7 bases between them. This CDR3 is 13 amino acids long. The receptor was isolated from a human donor with active or convalescent COVID-19. The donor label of this sample is uncertain. The genes are TRBV6-1 and TRBJ1-2; unclear D gene. Input material: peripheral blood. The CDR3 DNA reads as TGTGCCAGCAGTGAAGTGGCGGGCTATGGCTACACCTTC. This sequence encodes CASSEVAGYGYTF.